This T cell receptor beta chain was profiled in a study of metastatic and nonmetastatic thyroid tumors. As for the study in general: Patients with malignant and benign thyroid disease provided blood and tumor or nodule tissue, whose repertoires were compared.

About this clone: Its antigen is not identified.

Study findings and constraints: Significantly greater TCR beta diversity was reportedly found in malignant thyroid tumors than in benign nodules (in blood and tumor).

No patient received treatment before thyroid surgery. In the authors' methods: A papillary thyroid cancer distant-metastasis classifier was built from CDR3 differences across clinicopathological groups. TCRdb re-called clones via MiXCR from the PCR reads. The V and J calls follow TCRdb's processing rather than the paper's. The data contain 80,000 to 85,000 clones, roughly an eighth of them seen just once; the ten biggest clones take up around 9%. The TCR comes from a female donor with papillary thyroid cancer or a benign thyroid nodule (not recorded which). Some clones in this sample may be carry-over from other donors' samples. Input material: tumor tissue.

CDR3 sequence (DNA): TGTGCCAGCAGCCAAGATCGTACGGGTTATGGCTACACCTTC. Protein: CASSQDRTGYGYTF. The rearrangement uses TRBV14 and TRBJ1-2, with D uncertain. The length of the CDR3 is 14 residues. Germline loops: CDR1 SGHDN, CDR2 FVKESK. Trimming took 0 bases from V and 5 from J, leaving 10 bases between them.